The rows below give T cell receptor beta chains drawn from one sample of a study of regulatory T cells in long-lasting Graves disease. MiXCR, run by TCRdb on the multiplex PCR reads, gives a single entry per CDR3 protein. The table lists roughly 530,000 distinct CDR3 sequences, about 16% of them singletons. This sample was also put to use in a study of T cells in Graves' hyperthyroidism and ophthalmopathy.

Source: peripheral blood mononuclear cells (PBMCs), taken at new diagnosis, from a patient treated with antithyroid drugs. The receptors were sampled from a woman aged 35 to 59 with Graves disease. Both conserved end residues are part of each CDR3. The order of the fields is D gene, V gene, J gene, clone size, CDR3 protein, CDR3 DNA. The D gene is left open where the match is weak. Where a row states a size, it is once, few, many or the class of an expanded clone; other rows omit it.

D: .; V: TRBV3-1; J: TRBJ1-5; size: many; CDR3: CASSLKTGQPQHF; DNA: TGTGCCAGCAGCCTAAAGACGGGACAGCCCCAGCATTTT
D: .; V: TRBV4-1; J: TRBJ1-5; size: .; CDR3: CASSQHSVRGGYQPQHF; DNA: TGCGCCAGCAGCCAACACAGTGTTCGGGGCGGCTATCAGCCCCAGCATTTT
D: .; V: TRBV12-3/TRBV12-4; J: TRBJ1-5; size: .; CDR3: CASSPLFAGINQPQHF; DNA: TGTGCCAGCAGTCCCCTATTTGCAGGGATCAATCAGCCCCAGCATTTT
D: TRBD1; V: TRBV29-1; J: TRBJ1-2; size: .; CDR3: CSVITGDSSLGGYTF; DNA: TGCAGCGTCATTACCGGGGACAGCTCCCTTGGAGGCTACACCTTC
D: TRBD1; V: TRBV7-2; J: TRBJ1-1; size: few; CDR3: CASSPRQGVLKPTEAFF; DNA: TGTGCCAGCAGCCCCAGACAGGGAGTACTGAAGCCCACTGAAGCTTTCTTT
D: .; V: TRBV2; J: TRBJ2-3; size: few; CDR3: CASSPRLGADTQYF; DNA: TGTGCCAGCTCCCCGCGGCTCGGCGCAGATACGCAGTATTTT
D: .; V: TRBV19; J: TRBJ2-7; size: .; CDR3: CASRKPGSLSNEQYF; DNA: TGTGCCAGTAGGAAACCGGGCTCCCTTTCGAACGAGCAGTACTTC
D: TRBD1; V: TRBV4-1; J: TRBJ1-1; size: few; CDR3: CASSQSTGGETEAFF; DNA: TGCGCCAGCAGCCAAAGCACAGGGGGCGAGACTGAAGCTTTCTTT
D: TRBD2; V: TRBV11-2; J: TRBJ2-1; size: many; CDR3: CASSPIAGDNEQFF; DNA: TGTGCCAGCAGTCCTATCGCGGGGGACAATGAGCAGTTCTTC
D: TRBD1; V: TRBV11-2; J: TRBJ2-6; size: many; CDR3: CASSPKGGAGGIVEGANVLTF; DNA: TGTGCCAGCAGCCCAAAAGGTGGTGCAGGGGGCATCGTAGAAGGGGCCAACGTCCTGACTTTC
D: .; V: TRBV11-2; J: TRBJ2-2; size: few; CDR3: CASSLATNTGELFF; DNA: TGTGCCAGCAGCTTAGCGACCAACACCGGGGAGCTGTTTTTT
D: .; V: TRBV20-1; J: TRBJ1-1; size: many; CDR3: CSARNSQNTEAFF; DNA: TGCAGTGCTAGGAACAGCCAGAACACTGAAGCTTTCTTT
D: TRBD1; V: TRBV2; J: TRBJ1-2; size: many; CDR3: CASSLRQGPGGYTF; DNA: TGTGCCAGCAGTCTTCGACAGGGCCCCGGTGGCTACACCTTC
D: .; V: TRBV10-3; J: TRBJ2-6; size: .; CDR3: CAISEVRQGGGANVLTF; DNA: TGTGCCATCAGTGAGGTTAGGCAGGGAGGTGGGGCCAACGTCCTGACTTTC
D: TRBD1; V: TRBV5-1; J: TRBJ1-1; size: many; CDR3: CASSRDRAGGTEAFF; DNA: TGCGCCAGCAGCAGGGACAGGGCCGGGGGCACTGAAGCTTTCTTT
D: .; V: TRBV12-3/TRBV12-4; J: TRBJ1-1; size: many; CDR3: CASSFGREQGRGTEAFF; DNA: TGTGCCAGCAGTTTTGGGAGAGAACAGGGACGCGGCACTGAAGCTTTCTTT
D: TRBD1; V: TRBV13; J: TRBJ1-1; size: few; CDR3: CASSSTGGADTEAFF; DNA: TGTGCCAGCAGCTCGACAGGGGGCGCGGACACTGAAGCTTTCTTT
D: TRBD1; V: TRBV7-2; J: TRBJ2-7; size: few; CDR3: CASSLGSGQVIKEYF; DNA: TGTGCCAGCAGCTTAGGTTCGGGACAGGTCATTAAGGAGTACTTC
D: .; V: TRBV7-9; J: TRBJ1-2; size: .; CDR3: CASSPLDALLGYTF; DNA: TGTGCCAGCAGCCCGCTAGATGCTCTCTTGGGCTACACCTTC
D: TRBD1; V: TRBV3-1; J: TRBJ2-2; size: many; CDR3: CASSYGQGAPGELFF; DNA: TGTGCCAGCAGCTACGGACAGGGGGCTCCCGGGGAGCTGTTTTTT
D: TRBD2; V: TRBV2; J: TRBJ2-1; size: many; CDR3: CASSEGLAGVGEQFF; DNA: TGTGCCAGCAGTGAGGGACTAGCGGGGGTGGGTGAGCAGTTCTTC
D: TRBD1; V: TRBV6-1; J: TRBJ2-7; size: .; CDR3: CASRQQGAILEQYF; DNA: TGTGCCAGCAGGCAGCAGGGGGCTATCCTCGAGCAGTACTTC
D: TRBD1; V: TRBV19; J: TRBJ1-2; size: .; CDR3: CASRGTGGLSGYTF; DNA: TGTGCCAGTAGGGGGACAGGGGGCTTGAGCGGCTACACCTTC
D: .; V: TRBV20-1; J: TRBJ1-1; size: few; CDR3: CSARVWDEAFF; DNA: TGCAGTGCTAGAGTCTGGGATGAAGCTTTCTTT
D: TRBD2; V: TRBV9; J: TRBJ2-3; size: few; CDR3: CASTERGQSTDTQYF; DNA: TGTGCCAGCACCGAGCGGGGGCAAAGCACAGATACGCAGTATTTT
D: TRBD1; V: TRBV28; J: TRBJ1-6; size: many; CDR3: CASSLRGQGVYSPLHF; DNA: TGTGCCAGCAGTCTTAGGGGACAGGGTGTTTATTCACCCCTCCACTTT
D: TRBD1; V: TRBV5-1; J: TRBJ1-1; size: many; CDR3: CASSLLQGEGTEAFF; DNA: TGCGCCAGCAGCTTGTTGCAGGGGGAGGGCACTGAAGCTTTCTTT
D: .; V: TRBV25-1; J: TRBJ2-1; size: once; CDR3: CASSSSMYSYNEQFF; DNA: TGTGCCAGCAGTTCTTCCATGTACTCCTACAATGAGCAGTTCTTC
D: .; V: TRBV6-1; J: TRBJ1-1; size: many; CDR3: CASRSAGLRTEAFF; DNA: TGTGCCAGCAGGTCGGCAGGCCTGCGGACTGAAGCTTTCTTT
D: .; V: TRBV30; J: TRBJ2-3; size: many; CDR3: CAWSVQRSTDTQYF; DNA: TGTGCCTGGAGTGTACAGCGGAGCACAGATACGCAGTATTTT
D: .; V: TRBV6-1; J: TRBJ1-4; size: few; CDR3: CASWTASPTNEKLFF; DNA: TGTGCCAGTTGGACGGCGAGTCCAACTAATGAAAAACTGTTTTTT
D: .; V: TRBV14; J: TRBJ1-1; size: .; CDR3: CASSVRPGAEAFF; DNA: TGTGCCAGCAGCGTACGACCCGGGGCCGAAGCTTTCTTT
D: .; V: TRBV28; J: TRBJ1-4; size: many; CDR3: CASSSRRATNEKLFF; DNA: TGTGCCAGCAGCTCCCGGCGGGCCACTAATGAAAAACTGTTTTTT
D: .; V: TRBV14; J: TRBJ2-7; size: many; CDR3: CASSHPRKNVDEQYF; DNA: TGTGCCAGCAGCCACCCCCGAAAGAACGTGGACGAGCAGTACTTC
D: .; V: TRBV19; J: TRBJ2-1; size: .; CDR3: CASSITANVGNEQFF; DNA: TGTGCCAGTAGTATAACCGCAAATGTAGGCAATGAGCAGTTCTTC
D: .; V: TRBV7-3; J: TRBJ2-1; size: .; CDR3: CATAAKMGDEQFF; DNA: TGTGCCACTGCGGCGAAAATGGGGGATGAGCAGTTCTTC